This note documents a single T cell receptor (beta chain) sequence. Antigen: not known. UMI-tagged 5'RACE template switching yielded the TCR beta cDNA. TCRdb reprocessed the 5' RACE reads and reports one entry per CDR3 protein, with no DNA. This table holds hundreds of thousands of distinct CDR3 sequences. The sample originates from a study of T cells expressing NK-cell markers. Turning to the study itself: Repertoire data for TCR beta were derived from sorted T cells (CD3+CD56+NKG2C+, CD3+CD56+NKG2C- and CD3+CD56-NKG2C+).

Regarding the study as a whole: More than 5 donors showed dominant NKG2C+ clonotypes comprising about 1.0-7.0% of their CD8+ T cells. There remained a lack of clarity about HCMV specificity of expanded NKG2C+ T cell clones.

The clonotype comes from a woman between 18 and 69 years old in good health. Sample: blood T cells: a sorted CD56 or NKG2C T cell subset, CD4+ or CD8+ T cells, or bulk PBMC T cells (not recorded which).

The CDR3 loop is CASRPDISGANVLTF. J is TRBJ2-6 and V is TRBV5-4; TCRdb gives TRBD1 as the D gene, but with no DNA this cannot be confirmed. Germline V gene data show CDR1 as SGHNT and CDR2 as YYREEE (reference sequence). CDR3 size: 15 residues.